This T cell receptor beta chain stems from a study of vaccination and CD4 T cells after COVID-19 (dated by TCRdb to between 2021 and 2022). Study-level background: Convalescent patients had a positive SARS-CoV-2 result on nasal swab PCR, and of these patients, fewer than ten had mild disease and one had severe disease. The time from the second vaccine dose to post-vaccine blood sampling had a median of approximately 72 days and ranged from about 12 to 250 days. Six males and four females were included in the convalescent cohort, with two Hispanic individuals, seven Caucasians, two Asians and one multiracial person represented. In control cultures, a CEFX viral epitope pool was used as positive control, an HIV-1 Nef peptide pool was used as negative control, or no peptide was added. Participants received two doses of either the Pfizer-BioNTech BNT162b2 vaccine (n=8) or the Moderna mRNA-1273 vaccine (n=2). Culture stimuli were overlapping spike peptide pools from SARS-CoV-2 and from the common cold coronaviruses HCoV-NL63, HCoV-OC43 and HCoV-229E. Post-COVID blood samples from convalescent patients were collected a median of roughly 100 days after diagnosis, with a range of 35 to 161 days. In fewer than 12 COVID-19 convalescent patients and a few infection-naive healthy vaccine recipients, researchers compared the spike-specific CD4+ TCR repertoire from before mRNA vaccination with the repertoire from after.

The library was prepared using PCR. TCR sequencing of DNA from cultured CD4+ T cells used the Oncomine TCR Beta short-read assay at the Johns Hopkins FTIC core. The QIAamp micro DNA kit was used to extract genomic DNA from the cultured CD4+ T cells. Oncomine TCR Beta libraries from cultured CD4+ T cells were pooled with unique dual indexes and sequenced on an Illumina iSeq 100. On the authors' methods: Non-productive sequences were filtered out, and CDR3s that did not start with C, did not end with F or W, or were shorter than 7 amino acids were discarded. Antigen-specific clonotypes were identified using the MANAFEST web application through comparison of peptide-stimulated wells with reference and other culture wells. An FDR below 0.05, an odds ratio above 5, and a productive frequency above 0.1% in at least two of three replicate wells were required for clones to be considered positive. Clonotypes that were significantly expanded in both SARS-CoV-2 spike wells and at least one common cold coronavirus spike condition were defined as cross-reactive. Similarity between CDR3 sequences was evaluated in R version 3.6.1 using Levenshtein distances (stringdist) and unrooted phylogenetic trees (ape). TCRdb itself trimmed the public reads at Q25 with fastp, ran MiXCR and retained productive beta chains. Duplicate CDR3 protein sequences are folded into a single record with the most common DNA and genes. V and J calls and clone size were set by TCRdb, not the authors. Here the sample has roughly 14,000 distinct CDR3 sequences; roughly 36% occur a single time. The leading ten clones occupy 36% of the sample.

Summary of the overall study and its limitations: The median number of SARS-CoV-2-reactive clonotypes rose from around 22 after infection to 38 after vaccination, but the change was not significant. The study included relatively few convalescent patients and did not analyze early timepoints after natural infection. Of the vaccine-specific clones in convalescent patients, 304 of 307, or nearly all, reacted only to SARS-CoV-2 spike and did not cross-react with common cold coronaviruses. In convalescent patients, a median around 90% of post-vaccine SARS-CoV-2-reactive clones were detected only after vaccination, and vaccine-specific priming was suggested by this finding.

The sample's treatment or condition, from its label and the paper: roughly nine-day PBMC culture with coronavirus spike peptide pools or control peptides (ViraFEST assay). The ViraFEST assay was used in the study, in which antigen-specific T cells were expanded with peptide pools and expanded clonotypes were subsequently identified by TCR sequencing. The convalescent patients' positive SARS-CoV-2 PCR tests fell between March and December 2020, which was before the Alpha, Beta and Delta variants emerged in the United States. Each well held 2.1 million or so PBMCs cultured in IMDM containing approximately 5.3% human AB serum and around 10 IU/ml IL-2, with about 10 ug/ml peptide pools added. On days 3 and 7, half of the culture medium was replaced with fresh IL-2-containing medium. After around 10 days of culture, CD4+ T cells were isolated by negative selection with the EasySep CD4+ T cell isolation kit. Ficoll-Paque Plus gradient centrifugation was used to isolate PBMCs from whole blood, and the isolated PBMCs were then either used fresh or cryopreserved at -140C. Each culture condition was generally run in triplicate wells.

With respect to this clonotype: There is no known antigen for this receptor. No base-level quality is on record; no much larger clone is a single base apart.

Counted from cysteine to phenylalanine, this CDR3 has 15 amino acids. The DNA shown is the 45-base CDR3, in frame from base 1. Deletion took 5 bases off V and 0 bases off J, with a span of 13 bases between the germline ends. Via the germline V gene, CDR1 is MNHNS and CDR2 SASEGT. The sample comprised cultured CD4+ T cells from blood. The chain employs TRBV6-1 and TRBJ1-1; no D gene is confidently identified. The sequence was collected from a human donor with COVID-19. The base sequence is TGTGCCAGCAGTCCATCGGTCAGCATGAACACTGAAGCTTTCTTT. The resulting protein is CASSPSVSMNTEAFF.